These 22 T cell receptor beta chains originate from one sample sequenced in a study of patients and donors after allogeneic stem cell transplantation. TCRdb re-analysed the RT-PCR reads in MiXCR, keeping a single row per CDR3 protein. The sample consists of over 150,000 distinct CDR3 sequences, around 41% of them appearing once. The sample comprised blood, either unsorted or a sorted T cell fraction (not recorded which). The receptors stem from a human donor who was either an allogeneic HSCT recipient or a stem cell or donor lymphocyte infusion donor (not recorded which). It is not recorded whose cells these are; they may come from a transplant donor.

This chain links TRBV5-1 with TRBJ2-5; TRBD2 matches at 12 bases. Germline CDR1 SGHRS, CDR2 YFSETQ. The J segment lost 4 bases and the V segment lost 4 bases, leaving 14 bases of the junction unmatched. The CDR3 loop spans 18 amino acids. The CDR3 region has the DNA TGCGCCAGCAGCCCCCCTAGCGGGAGGGCCGAGGGTGGAGAGACCCAGTACTTC. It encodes CASSPPSGRAEGGETQYF.

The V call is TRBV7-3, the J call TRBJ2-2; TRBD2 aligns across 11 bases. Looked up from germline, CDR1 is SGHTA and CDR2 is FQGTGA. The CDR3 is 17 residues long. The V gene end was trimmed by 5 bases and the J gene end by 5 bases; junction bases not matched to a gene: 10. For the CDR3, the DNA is TGTGCCAGCAGCATTAGCGGGAGGGCCAGTAGGACCGGGGAGCTGTTTTTT. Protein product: CASSISGRASRTGELFF. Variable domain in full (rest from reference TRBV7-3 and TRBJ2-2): GAGVSQTPSNKVTEKGKYVELRCDPISGHTALYWYRQSLGQGPEFLIYFQGTGAADDSGLPNDRFFAVRPEGSVSTLKIQRTERGDSAVYLCASSISGRASRTGELFFGEGSRLTVL.

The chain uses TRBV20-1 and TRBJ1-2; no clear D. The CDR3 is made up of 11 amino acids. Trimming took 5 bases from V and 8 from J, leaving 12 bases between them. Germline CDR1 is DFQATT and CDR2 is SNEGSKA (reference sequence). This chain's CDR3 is CSAPGRGGYTF. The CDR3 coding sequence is TGCAGTGCTCCAGGCCGGGGAGGCTACACCTTC.

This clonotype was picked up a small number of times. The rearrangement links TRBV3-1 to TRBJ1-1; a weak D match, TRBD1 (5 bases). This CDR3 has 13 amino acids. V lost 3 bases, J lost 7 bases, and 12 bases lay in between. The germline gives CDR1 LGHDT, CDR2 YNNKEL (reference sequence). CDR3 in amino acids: CASSQGPGSEAFF. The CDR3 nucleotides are TGTGCCAGCAGCCAGGGGCCGGGTAGTGAAGCTTTCTTT.

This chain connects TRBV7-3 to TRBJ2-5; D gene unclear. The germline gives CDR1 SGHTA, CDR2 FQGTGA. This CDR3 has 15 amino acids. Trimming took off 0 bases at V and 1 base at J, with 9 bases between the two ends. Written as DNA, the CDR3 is TGTGCCAGCAGCTTAACGGCAGGTCCCCAAGAGACCCAGTACTTC. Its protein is CASSLTAGPQETQYF.

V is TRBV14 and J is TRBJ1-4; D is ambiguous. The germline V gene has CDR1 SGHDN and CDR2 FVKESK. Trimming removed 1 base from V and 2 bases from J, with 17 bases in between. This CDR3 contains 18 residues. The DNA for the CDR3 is TGTGCCAGCAGCCAAGTTTTCCGGGGAATGGGTACTAATGAAAAACTGTTTTTT. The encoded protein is CASSQVFRGMGTNEKLFF.

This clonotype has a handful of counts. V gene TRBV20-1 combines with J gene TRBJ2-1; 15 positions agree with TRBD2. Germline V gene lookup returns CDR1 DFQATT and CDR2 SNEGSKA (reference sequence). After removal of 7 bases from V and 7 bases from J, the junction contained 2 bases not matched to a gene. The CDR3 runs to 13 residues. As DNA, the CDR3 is TGCAGTGGGACTAGCGGGAGGGAAAATGAGCAGTTCTTC. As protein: CSGTSGRENEQFF.

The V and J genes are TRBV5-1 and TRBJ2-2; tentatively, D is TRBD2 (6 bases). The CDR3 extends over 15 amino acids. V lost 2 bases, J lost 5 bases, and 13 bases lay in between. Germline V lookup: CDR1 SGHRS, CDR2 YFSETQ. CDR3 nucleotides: TGCGCCAGCAGCTTAGGCGGGATGGTTACCGGGGAGCTGTTTTTT. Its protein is CASSLGGMVTGELFF. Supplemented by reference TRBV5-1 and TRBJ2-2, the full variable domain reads KAGVTQTPRYLIKTRGQQVTLSCSPISGHRSVSWYQQTPGQGLQFLFEYFSETQRNKGNFPGRFSGRQFSNSRSEMNVSTLELGDSALYLCASSLGGMVTGELFFGEGSRLTVL.

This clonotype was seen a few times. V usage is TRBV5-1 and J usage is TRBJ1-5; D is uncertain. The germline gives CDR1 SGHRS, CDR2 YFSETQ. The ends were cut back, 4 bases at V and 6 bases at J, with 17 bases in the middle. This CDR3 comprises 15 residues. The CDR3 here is CASSGGSPKGQPQHF. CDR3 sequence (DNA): TGCGCCAGCAGCGGCGGGTCCCCAAAGGGTCAGCCCCAGCATTTT. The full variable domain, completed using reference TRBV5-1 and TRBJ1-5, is KAGVTQTPRYLIKTRGQQVTLSCSPISGHRSVSWYQQTPGQGLQFLFEYFSETQRNKGNFPGRFSGRQFSNSRSEMNVSTLELGDSALYLCASSGGSPKGQPQHFGDGTRLSIL.

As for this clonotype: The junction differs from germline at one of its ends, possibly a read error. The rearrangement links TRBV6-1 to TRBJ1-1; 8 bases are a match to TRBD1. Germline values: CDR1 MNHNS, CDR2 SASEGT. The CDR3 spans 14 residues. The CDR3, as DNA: TGTGCCAGCAGTTCCAGGGGGCCAAACACTGATGCTTTCTTT. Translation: CASSSRGPNTDAFF.

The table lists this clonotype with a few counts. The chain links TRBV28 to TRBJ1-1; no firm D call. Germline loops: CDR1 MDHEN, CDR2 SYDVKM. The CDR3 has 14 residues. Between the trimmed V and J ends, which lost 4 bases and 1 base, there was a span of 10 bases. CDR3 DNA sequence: TGTGCCAGCAGTTCTTGGACGGGGAACACTGAAGCTTTCTTT. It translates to CASSSWTGNTEAFF.

CDR3 in amino acids: CASRSVLWNTEAFF. The CDR3 nucleotides are TGTGCCAGCAGATCCGTCCTCTGGAACACTGAAGCTTTCTTT. V usage is TRBV28 and J usage is TRBJ1-1; no clear D gene. With 6 bases removed from V and 1 base from J, the gap between germline ends came to 12 bases. Looked up from germline, CDR1 is MDHEN and CDR2 is SYDVKM. The CDR3 consists of 14 residues.

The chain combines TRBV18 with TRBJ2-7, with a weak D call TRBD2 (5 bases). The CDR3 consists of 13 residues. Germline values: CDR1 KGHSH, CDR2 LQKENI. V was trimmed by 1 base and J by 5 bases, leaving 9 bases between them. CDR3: CASSPLPGDEQYF. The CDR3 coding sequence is TGTGCCAGCTCACCACTACCCGGGGACGAGCAGTACTTC. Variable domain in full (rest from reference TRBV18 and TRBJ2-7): NAGVMQNPRHLVRRRGQEARLRCSPMKGHSHVYWYRQLPEEGLKFMVYLQKENIIDESGMPKERFSAEFPKEGPSILRIQQVVRGDSAAYFCASSPLPGDEQYFGPGTRLTVT.

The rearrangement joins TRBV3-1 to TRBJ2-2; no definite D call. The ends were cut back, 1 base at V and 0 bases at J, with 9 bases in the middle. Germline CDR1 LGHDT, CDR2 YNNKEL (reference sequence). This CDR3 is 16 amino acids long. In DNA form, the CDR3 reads TGTGCCAGCAGCCAAGCGGTGGGCGCGAACACCGGGGAGCTGTTTTTT. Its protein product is CASSQAVGANTGELFF.

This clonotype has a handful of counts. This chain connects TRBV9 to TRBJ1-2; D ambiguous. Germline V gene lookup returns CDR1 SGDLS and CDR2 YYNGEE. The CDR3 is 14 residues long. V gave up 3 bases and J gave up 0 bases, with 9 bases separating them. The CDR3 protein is CASSAHLANYGYTF. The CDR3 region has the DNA TGTGCCAGCAGCGCCCACTTAGCTAACTATGGCTACACCTTC.

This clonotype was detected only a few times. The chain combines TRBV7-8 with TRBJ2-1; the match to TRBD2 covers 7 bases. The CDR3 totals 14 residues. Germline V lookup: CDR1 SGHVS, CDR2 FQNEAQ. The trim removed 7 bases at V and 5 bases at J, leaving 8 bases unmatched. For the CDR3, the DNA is TGTGCCAGCATTTCTCCGGGGGGAAACAATGAGCAGTTCTTC. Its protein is CASISPGGNNEQFF.

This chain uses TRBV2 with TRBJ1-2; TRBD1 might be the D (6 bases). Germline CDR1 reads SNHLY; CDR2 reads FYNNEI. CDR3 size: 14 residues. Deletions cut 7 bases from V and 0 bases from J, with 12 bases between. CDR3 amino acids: CASTRQEANYGYTF. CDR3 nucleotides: TGTGCCAGCACCAGACAGGAAGCTAACTATGGCTACACCTTC.

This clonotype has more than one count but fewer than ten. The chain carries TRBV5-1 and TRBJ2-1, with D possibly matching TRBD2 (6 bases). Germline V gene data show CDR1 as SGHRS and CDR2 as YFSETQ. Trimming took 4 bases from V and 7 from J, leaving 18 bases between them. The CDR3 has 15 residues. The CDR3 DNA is TGCGCCAGCAGCCCGGCGGGATCCCGCCTTAATGAGCAGTTCTTC. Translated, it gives CASSPAGSRLNEQFF.

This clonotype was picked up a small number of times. CDR3 sequence reads: CASSVQGNSQPQHF. In nucleotides, the CDR3 is TGTGCCAGCAGTGTCCAGGGAAACTCTCAGCCCCAGCATTTT. The rearrangement uses TRBV12-3 or TRBV12-4 and TRBJ1-5, with D possibly TRBD1 on 5 matching bases. The CDR3 spans 14 residues. Trimming removed 5 bases from V and 6 bases from J, with 14 bases in between.

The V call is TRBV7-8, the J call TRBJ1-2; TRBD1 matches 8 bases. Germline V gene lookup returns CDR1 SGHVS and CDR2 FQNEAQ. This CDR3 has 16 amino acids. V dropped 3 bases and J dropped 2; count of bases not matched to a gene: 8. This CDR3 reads CASSFSVRGPNYGYTF. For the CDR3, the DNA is TGTGCCAGCAGCTTTTCGGTCAGGGGGCCAAACTATGGCTACACCTTC.

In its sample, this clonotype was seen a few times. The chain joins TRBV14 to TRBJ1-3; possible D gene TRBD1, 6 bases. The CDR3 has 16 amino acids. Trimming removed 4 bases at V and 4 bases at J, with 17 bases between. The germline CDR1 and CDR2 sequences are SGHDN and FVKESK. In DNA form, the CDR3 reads TGTGCCAGCAGCCTCCGTCCCGGGACATTAGGAAACACCATATATTTT. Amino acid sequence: CASSLRPGTLGNTIYF.

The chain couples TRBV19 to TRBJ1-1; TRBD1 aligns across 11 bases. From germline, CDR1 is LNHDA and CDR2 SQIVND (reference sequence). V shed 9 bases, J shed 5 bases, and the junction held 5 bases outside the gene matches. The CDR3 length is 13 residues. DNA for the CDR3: TGTGCCAGCCGGACAGGGGGCGAAACTGAAGCTTTCTTT. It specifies CASRTGGETEAFF.